The next 31 T cell receptor beta chains were all read from a single sample in a study of blood T cell repertoires in COVID-19. Produced via immunoSEQ multiplex PCR; TCRdb's table is partial and in-frame only. The profile shows about 47,000 clones, about 81% of them singletons. Specimen: peripheral blood. The receptor set was obtained from a man aged 50 to 59 with acute or convalescent COVID-19.

The V call is TRBV19, the J call TRBJ1-3, with D maybe TRBD1 (5 bases). The V end was cut by 0 bases, the J end by 0 bases, with 9 bases between. Germline values: CDR1 LNHDA, CDR2 SQIVND (reference sequence). The CDR3 is 16 amino acids. The CDR3 coding sequence is TGTGCCAGTAGTATAGATGGACAACTCTCTGGAAACACCATATATTTT. This sequence encodes CASSIDGQLSGNTIYF.

This rearrangement joins TRBV9 to TRBJ1-2; a possible D gene is TRBD1 (5 bases). This CDR3 contains 14 residues. The germline V gene encodes CDR1 SGDLS and CDR2 YYNGEE. The V end was cut by 2 bases, the J end by 5 bases, with 13 bases between. CDR3 protein: CASSVLTEEYGYTF. The CDR3 nucleotides read TGTGCCAGCAGCGTCCTGACAGAGGAGTATGGCTACACCTTC.

The chain links TRBV5-1 to TRBJ2-1; the match to TRBD2 covers 12 bases. The CDR3 has 16 residues. The germline V gene has CDR1 SGHRS and CDR2 YFSETQ. V lost 0 bases, J lost 8 bases, and 6 bases stayed unmatched. The CDR3 reads CASSLELTSGRDEQFF. Here the CDR3 DNA reads TGCGCCAGCAGCTTGGAGTTGACTAGCGGGAGAGATGAGCAGTTCTTC.

The gene calls are TRBV18 and TRBJ2-5; possibly TRBD1 for D (6 bases). V gave up 2 bases and J gave up 5 bases, with 6 bases separating them. The CDR3 is 12 residues long. CDR1 is KGHSH, CDR2 LQKENI, per germline. The CDR3 reads CASSPGGETQYF. DNA for the CDR3: TGTGCCAGCTCACCAGGGGGCGAGACCCAGTACTTC.

This clone came up a few times. The chain couples TRBV7-9 to TRBJ2-5, with 12 bases identical to TRBD2. The CDR3 is made up of 16 amino acids. Germline lookup yields CDR1 SEHNR and CDR2 FQNEAQ (reference sequence). With 3 bases clipped from V and 1 base from J, the junction kept 3 bases outside the gene matches. The CDR3 DNA is TGTGCCAGCAGCTTCGGACTAGCGGGGTCCCAAGAGACCCAGTACTTC. It specifies CASSFGLAGSQETQYF.

V and J are TRBV7-9 and TRBJ2-4; D remains unclear. Germline V gives CDR1 SEHNR, CDR2 FQNEAQ (reference sequence). The CDR3 runs to 19 residues. V lost 1 base, J lost 0 bases, and 19 bases lay in between. The CDR3 here is CASSLGASYSSLAKNIQYF. The CDR3 DNA follows: TGTGCCAGCAGCTTAGGGGCATCATACAGTTCCCTAGCCAAAAACATTCAGTACTTC.

The table lists this clone with a few counts. The CDR3 region is CSASGQNTEAFF. The CDR3 region has the DNA TGCAGTGCTAGTGGGCAGAACACTGAAGCTTTCTTT. This sequence joins TRBV20-1 and TRBJ1-1; D gene ambiguous. The CDR3 contains 12 residues. V dropped 3 bases and J dropped 1 base, with 6 bases sitting between them. Per germline, CDR1 DFQATT and CDR2 SNEGSKA (reference sequence).

About this clone: Compared with germline, one end of the junction differs, possibly owing to a read error. V gene TRBV2 combines with J gene TRBJ2-4, with 9 bases fitting TRBD2. Per the germline V gene, CDR1 is SNHLY and CDR2 is FYNNEI. The CDR3 runs to 14 residues. CDR3 nucleotide sequence: TGTGCCAGCCAGGAGGGACTAGCCCAAAACATTCAGTACTTC. Its translation is CASQEGLAQNIQYF.

This clone is medium-sized within its sample. The V call is TRBV30, the J call TRBJ2-1, with unresolved D. V lost 3 bases to trimming and J lost 9 bases, with 9 bases between them. This CDR3 region has 11 residues. Germline V gene sequence: CDR1 GTSNPN, CDR2 SVGIG (reference sequence). CDR3 residues: CAWRLGVEQFF. CDR3 nucleotides: TGTGCCTGGAGGTTGGGCGTTGAGCAGTTCTTC. Filled out from reference TRBV30 and TRBJ2-1, the complete variable domain reads SQTIHQWPATLVQPVGSPLSLECTVEGTSNPNLYWYRQAAGRGLQLLFYSVGIGQISSEVPQNLSASRPQDRQFILSSKKLLLSDSGFYLCAWRLGVEQFFGPGTRLTVL.

A remark on this clone: The same CDR3 also results from other DNA sequences found in this sample. This sequence joins TRBV15 and TRBJ1-4, with D perhaps TRBD1 (6 bases). CDR1 is LNHNV, CDR2 YYDKDF, per germline (reference sequence). CDR3 size: 13 residues. V was pared by 0 bases and J by 8 bases, with 7 bases between. CDR3: CATSRDRGEKLFF. In nucleotides, the CDR3 is TGTGCCACCAGCAGAGACAGGGGAGAAAAACTGTTTTTT.

This chain uses TRBV27 with TRBJ1-1; 11 nucleotides align to TRBD1. The CDR3 has 15 amino acids. Germline assignment: CDR1 MNHEY and CDR2 SMNVEV (reference sequence). J lost 5 bases, V lost 5 bases, and 7 bases had no gene match. The CDR3 nucleotides are TGTGCCAGCAGTCCCCGGACAGGGGGCTATACTGAAGCTTTCTTT. As protein: CASSPRTGGYTEAFF.

This clone came up once. This chain uses TRBV30 with TRBJ2-7; TRBD1 is a possible D gene (6 bases). Trimming removed 1 base at V and 3 bases at J, with 10 bases between. The CDR3 covers 13 residues. Germline-derived CDR1 and CDR2 are GTSNPN and SVGIG (reference sequence). Written as DNA, the CDR3 is TGTGCCTGGAGTGCAGGGGTAGGCTACGAGCAGTACTTC. Translation: CAWSAGVGYEQYF.

The chain uses TRBV4-1 and TRBJ2-1; D is perhaps TRBD2 (6 bases). Germline V gene sequence: CDR1 MGHRA, CDR2 YSYEKL. The CDR3 consists of 15 residues. V was clipped by 0 bases and J by 6 bases, with 12 bases between them. The CDR3 DNA reads as TGCGCCAGCAGCCAAGAACTAGCCCCTTTCAATGAGCAGTTCTTC. It codes for CASSQELAPFNEQFF.

J is TRBJ2-5 and V is TRBV2; tentative D call: TRBD2 (6 bases). This CDR3 is built from 12 residues. V lost 11 bases and J 5 bases, leaving 15 bases between the germline ends. Germline V lookup: CDR1 SNHLY, CDR2 FYNNEI. The CDR3 sequence is CAGGVGGETQYF. In DNA form, the CDR3 reads TGTGCCGGCGGAGTTGGGGGGGAGACCCAGTACTTC.

This chain joins TRBV10-3 and TRBJ1-2; possible D gene TRBD1, 6 bases. This CDR3 is 11 amino acids long. Germline CDR1 reads ENHRY; CDR2 reads SYGVKD. Trimming stripped 5 bases from V and 8 bases from J, with 9 bases between. The CDR3 region is CAISYRDGYTF. As DNA, the CDR3 is TGTGCCATCAGTTACAGGGACGGCTACACCTTC.

This clone appeared once. The chain couples TRBV27 to TRBJ2-1; TRBD1 matches 9 bases. The V gene end was trimmed by 5 bases and the J gene end by 2 bases; junction bases not matched to a gene: 7. The CDR3 spans 16 residues. Germline CDR1 reads MNHEY; CDR2 reads SMNVEV (reference sequence). CDR3 residues: CASSPRGTGPYNEQFF. For the CDR3, the DNA is TGTGCCAGCAGTCCTAGAGGGACAGGGCCCTACAATGAGCAGTTCTTC.

The rearrangement uses TRBV28 and TRBJ2-6; 9 bases line up with TRBD2. Germline CDR1 and CDR2: MDHEN and SYDVKM. V gave up 4 bases and J gave up 0 bases; unmatched junction bases: 7. The CDR3 has 18 residues. This chain's CDR3 is CASSSAGGPTSGANVLTF. DNA of the CDR3: TGTGCCAGCAGTTCCGCGGGAGGGCCCACCTCTGGGGCCAACGTCCTGACTTTC.

The CDR3 DNA is TGTGCCAGCAGCGAAGCGGGGAAAGCCTCCTACGAGCAGTACTTC. Amino acid sequence: CASSEAGKASYEQYF. The rearrangement links TRBV28 to TRBJ2-7, with TRBD2 matching 7 bases. This CDR3 comprises 15 residues. CDR1 and CDR2 (germline): MDHEN, SYDVKM. J gave up 0 bases and V 6 bases, and 8 bases lay outside the gene matches. The complete variable domain, with remaining parts taken from reference TRBV28 and TRBJ2-7, reads DVKVTQSSRYLVKRTGEKVFLECVQDMDHENMFWYRQDPGLGLRLIYFSYDVKMKEKGDIPEGYSVSREKKERFSLILESASTNQTSMYLCASSEAGKASYEQYFGPGTRLTVT.

The V call is TRBV29-1, the J call TRBJ2-3; no clear D gene. The CDR3 runs to 14 residues. Germline CDR1 and CDR2: SQVTM and ANQGSEA. The ends were cut back, 3 bases at V and 5 bases at J, with 15 bases in the middle. CDR3 loop: CSVEPLALGDTQYF. In DNA form, the CDR3 reads TGCAGCGTTGAGCCCTTAGCCTTAGGAGATACGCAGTATTTT.

This chain uses TRBV5-4 with TRBJ2-3, with 7 bases that match TRBD2. V lost 5 bases to trimming and J lost 0 bases; unmatched junction nucleotides: 15. The V gene's germline CDR1 is SGHNT and CDR2 YYREEE (reference sequence). This CDR3 region has 18 residues. CDR3 region: CASSKLAGPTSSTDTQYF. The DNA for the CDR3 is TGTGCCAGCAGTAAATTAGCGGGTCCCACCTCTAGCACAGATACGCAGTATTTT. Combining the CDR3 with reference TRBV5-4 and TRBJ2-3 gives the whole variable domain ETGVTQSPTHLIKTRGQQVTLRCSSQSGHNTVSWYQQALGQGPQFIFQYYREEENGRGNFPPRFSGLQFPNYSSELNVNALELDDSALYLCASSKLAGPTSSTDTQYFGPGTRLTVL.

This clone has a handful of counts. The J gene is TRBJ2-7, the V gene TRBV27; 11 nucleotides line up with TRBD1. CDR1 and CDR2 from the germline V gene are MNHEY and SMNVEV (reference sequence). Losses at the gene ends were 2 bases for V and 7 bases for J; bases not matched to a gene: 7. CDR3 size: 15 residues. The CDR3 is CASSLPGQGAGEQYF. The CDR3 bases are TGTGCCAGCAGTTTACCCGGACAGGGGGCGGGTGAGCAGTACTTC.

CDR3 nucleotides: TGTGCCAGCAGCTTGGACAGGGCGAACACTGAAGCTTTCTTT. Translation: CASSLDRANTEAFF. The genes are TRBV13 and TRBJ1-1; TRBD1 matches at 8 bases. Germline trimming cut 3 bases from V and 1 base from J; bases unmatched to any gene: 1. Germline V gene lookup returns CDR1 PRHDT and CDR2 FYEKMQ (reference sequence). There are 14 residues in the CDR3.

This chain links TRBV5-6 with TRBJ1-5; 8 bases fit TRBD1. V shed 1 base and J 4 bases; nucleotides not matched to a gene: 7. The CDR3 loop spans 16 amino acids. Germline assignment: CDR1 SGHDT and CDR2 YYEEEE. This CDR3 is CASSLWTGRGNQPQHF. The CDR3 DNA follows: TGTGCCAGCAGCTTGTGGACAGGGAGAGGGAATCAGCCCCAGCATTTT.

The chain uses TRBV4-1 and TRBJ1-1, with no clear D. V was pared by 1 base and J by 5 bases, with 8 bases between. The CDR3 extends over 13 amino acids. Germline V gene data show CDR1 as MGHRA and CDR2 as YSYEKL. In nucleotides, the CDR3 is TGCGCCAGCAGCCAAGGTCGGAGGACTGAAGCTTTCTTT. Translating gives CASSQGRRTEAFF.

The chain couples TRBV6-6 to TRBJ2-2; the match to TRBD1 covers 9 bases. Germline loops: CDR1 MNHNY, CDR2 SVGAGI (reference sequence). The CDR3 has 16 amino acids. Trimming removed 4 bases from V and 4 bases from J; junction bases left unmatched: 7. Here the CDR3 reads CASSLGQGRGTGELFF. The CDR3 DNA follows: TGTGCCAGCAGTTTGGGACAGGGAAGGGGCACCGGGGAGCTGTTTTTT.

The V and J genes are TRBV7-6 and TRBJ2-1; TRBD2 matches at 8 bases. After removal of 1 base from V and 3 bases from J, the junction contained 5 bases not matched to a gene. From germline, CDR1 is SGHVS and CDR2 FNYEAQ. The CDR3 is 16 residues long. The CDR3: CASSLETGGLYNEQFF. The CDR3 DNA reads TGTGCCAGCAGCTTAGAGACGGGAGGGCTCTACAATGAGCAGTTCTTC.

V gene TRBV11-2 combines with J gene TRBJ1-1, with D possibly TRBD1 on 6 matching bases. Trimming removed 4 bases from V and 6 bases from J, with 24 bases in between. The CDR3 is made up of 17 amino acids. CDR1 and CDR2 (germline): SGHAT, FQNNGV. In DNA form, the CDR3 reads TGTGCCAGCAGCTCCTACCGGGGGGGCGCGGATTGGGCTGAAGCTTTCTTT. Translated: CASSSYRGGADWAEAFF.

The chain couples TRBV10-3 to TRBJ1-6, with no clear D. The CDR3 is 13 residues long. Looked up from germline, CDR1 is ENHRY and CDR2 is SYGVKD. The germline V and J ends were trimmed by 11 bases and 4 bases, with 12 bases remaining between them. The DNA for the CDR3 is TGTGCCCCGAACCGAGAATATAATTCACCCCTCCACTTT. As protein: CAPNREYNSPLHF.

This clone has only one observation. The chain links TRBV2 to TRBJ1-6; 7 positions match TRBD1. Germline trimming cut 6 bases from V and 8 bases from J; bases unmatched to any gene: 10. The length of the CDR3 is 15 residues. Germline V CDR1 and CDR2: SNHLY, FYNNEI. The CDR3 DNA is TGTGCCAGCAGACTTACCGGGACAGATTATTCACCCCTCCACTTT. Protein: CASRLTGTDYSPLHF.

Only one count was recorded for this clone. The chain combines TRBV19 with TRBJ2-7; 7 nucleotides align to TRBD1. Per germline, CDR1 LNHDA and CDR2 SQIVND (reference sequence). The V gene end was trimmed by 7 bases and the J gene end by 0 bases; junction bases not matched to a gene: 6. The length of the CDR3 is 14 residues. CDR3 coding DNA: TGTGCCAGTACCTTAACAGGGGCCTCCTACGAGCAGTACTTC. It encodes CASTLTGASYEQYF.

The V and J genes are TRBV27 and TRBJ2-3; 7 bases match TRBD2. V lost 2 bases to trimming and J lost 6 bases; unmatched junction nucleotides: 14. CDR1 is MNHEY and CDR2 is SMNVEV in the germline V gene (reference sequence). The CDR3 extends over 17 amino acids. The CDR3 spells CASSLLDGGGLRDTQYF. The CDR3 bases are TGTGCCAGCAGTTTACTCGATGGGGGGGGACTAAGGGATACGCAGTATTTT.